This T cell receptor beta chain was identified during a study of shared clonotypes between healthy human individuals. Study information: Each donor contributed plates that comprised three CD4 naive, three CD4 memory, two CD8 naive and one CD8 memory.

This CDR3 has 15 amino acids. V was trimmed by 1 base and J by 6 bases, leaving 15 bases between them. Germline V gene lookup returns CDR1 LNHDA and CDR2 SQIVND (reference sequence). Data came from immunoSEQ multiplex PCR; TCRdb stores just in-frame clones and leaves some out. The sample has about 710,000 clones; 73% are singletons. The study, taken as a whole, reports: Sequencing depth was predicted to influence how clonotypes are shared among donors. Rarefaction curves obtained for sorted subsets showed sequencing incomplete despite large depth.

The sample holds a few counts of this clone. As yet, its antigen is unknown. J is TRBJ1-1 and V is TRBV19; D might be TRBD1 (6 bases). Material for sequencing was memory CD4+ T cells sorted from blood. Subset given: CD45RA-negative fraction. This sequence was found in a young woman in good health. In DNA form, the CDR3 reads TGTGCCAGTAGTATAGCGGCAGGGGATGGCGCTGAAGCTTTCTTT. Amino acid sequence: CASSIAAGDGAEAFF. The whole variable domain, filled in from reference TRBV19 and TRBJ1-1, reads DGGITQSPKYLFRKEGQNVTLSCEQNLNHDAMYWYRQDPGQGLRLIYYSQIVNDFQKGDIAEGYSVSREKKESFPLTVTSAQKNPTAFYLCASSIAAGDGAEAFFGQGTRLTVV.